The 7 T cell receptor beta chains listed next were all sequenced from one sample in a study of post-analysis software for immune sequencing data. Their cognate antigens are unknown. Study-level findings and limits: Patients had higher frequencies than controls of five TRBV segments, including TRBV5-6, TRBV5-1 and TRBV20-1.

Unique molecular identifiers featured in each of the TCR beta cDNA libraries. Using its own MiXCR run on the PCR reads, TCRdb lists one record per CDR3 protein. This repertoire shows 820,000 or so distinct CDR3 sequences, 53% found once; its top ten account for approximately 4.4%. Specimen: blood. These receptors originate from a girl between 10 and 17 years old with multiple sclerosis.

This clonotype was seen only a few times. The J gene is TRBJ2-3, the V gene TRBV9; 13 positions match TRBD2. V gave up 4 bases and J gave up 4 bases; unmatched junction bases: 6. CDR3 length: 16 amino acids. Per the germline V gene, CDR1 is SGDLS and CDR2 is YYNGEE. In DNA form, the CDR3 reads TGTGCCAGCAGCCCCACTAGCGGGGGGGCGGCAGATACGCAGTATTTT. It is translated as CASSPTSGGAADTQYF.

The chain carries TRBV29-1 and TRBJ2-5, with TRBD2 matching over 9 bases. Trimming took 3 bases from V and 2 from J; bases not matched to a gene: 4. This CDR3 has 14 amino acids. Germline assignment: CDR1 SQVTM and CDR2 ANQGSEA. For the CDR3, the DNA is TGCAGCGTTGATGTGGGACTAGCTCAAGAGACCCAGTACTTC. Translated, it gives CSVDVGLAQETQYF.

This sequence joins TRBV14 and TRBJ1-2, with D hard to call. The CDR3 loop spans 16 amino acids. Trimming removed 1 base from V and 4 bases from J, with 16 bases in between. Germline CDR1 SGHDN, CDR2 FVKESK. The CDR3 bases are TGTGCCAGCAGCCAAGTTCATAACCCGGGCAGCTATGGCTACACCTTC. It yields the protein CASSQVHNPGSYGYTF.

CDR3 DNA: TGTGCCAGCAGTTCGGGGATTTCGCTTTACAATGAGCAGTTCTTC. It yields the protein CASSSGISLYNEQFF. The genes are TRBV27 and TRBJ2-1; D possibly corresponds to TRBD2 (5 bases). CDR1 MNHEY and CDR2 SMNVEV come from the germline V gene (reference sequence). The CDR3 is 15 residues long. Trimming shortened V by 4 bases and J by 4 bases, and 14 bases separated the two germline ends.

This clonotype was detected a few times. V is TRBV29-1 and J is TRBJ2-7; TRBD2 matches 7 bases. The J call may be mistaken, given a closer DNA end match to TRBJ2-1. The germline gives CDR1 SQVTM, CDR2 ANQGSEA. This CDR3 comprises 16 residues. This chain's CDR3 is CSVVRLGRVSRDEQFF. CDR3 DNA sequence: TGCAGCGTGGTAAGGCTTGGGAGGGTCTCTCGGGATGAGCAGTTCTTC.

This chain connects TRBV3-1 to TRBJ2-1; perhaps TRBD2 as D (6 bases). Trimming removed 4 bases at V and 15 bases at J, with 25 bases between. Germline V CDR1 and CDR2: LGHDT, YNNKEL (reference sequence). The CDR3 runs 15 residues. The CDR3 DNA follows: TGTGCCAGCAGCCGCATGGACAAGGGACTCGGACCTACGTTCTTC. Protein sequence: CASSRMDKGLGPTFF.

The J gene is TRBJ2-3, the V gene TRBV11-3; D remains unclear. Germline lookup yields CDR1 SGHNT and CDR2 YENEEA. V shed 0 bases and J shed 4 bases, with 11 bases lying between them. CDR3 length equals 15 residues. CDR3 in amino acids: CASSLEAPSPDTQYF. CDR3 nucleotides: TGTGCCAGCAGCTTAGAGGCTCCCTCGCCAGATACGCAGTATTTT.